This is a list of T cell receptor beta chains from one sample in a study of vaccination effects on CD4 cells after COVID-19. Their target antigens are unknown. Sequenced by immunoSEQ multiplex PCR; TCRdb stores in-frame clones only, minus some. The sample consists of about 41,000 clones, 77% of them appearing once. This sample comprised CD4+ T cells from PBMCs cultured with HCoV-NL63 spike peptides, obtained before COVID-19 vaccination. The receptors shown here come from a human donor who received a COVID-19 vaccine. The CDR3 runs from the conserved cysteine through the conserved F or W. The D gene is left open where the match is weak.

v_call d_call cdr3_aa
TRBV6-5 TRBD1 CASTPGQSNQPQHF
TRBV7-3 TRBD1 CASSRGQGARETQYF
TRBV27 . CASSVGPLFYPDTQYF
TRBV6-5 TRBD1 CASSYSRTGGFYGYTF
TRBV5-1 . CASSLEPGRYGYTF
TRBV19 . CASSLLGGYTF
TRBV4-1 . CASSLSGTDTQYF
TRBV27 . CASSSFFRQLNTEAFF
TRBV27 TRBD1 CASRDRGRETQYF
TRBV11-3 . CASSQTRGSRTEAFF
TRBV4-1 . CASSPGGSGLNRETQYF
TRBV9 . CASSVGGQETQYF
TRBV13 . CASSLVYQNTEAFF
TRBV12-5 . CASGAQNTEAFF
TRBV25-1 . CASSDLGAESYGYTF
TRBV4-1 TRBD1 CASSQDIWSRAGGAGNEKLFF